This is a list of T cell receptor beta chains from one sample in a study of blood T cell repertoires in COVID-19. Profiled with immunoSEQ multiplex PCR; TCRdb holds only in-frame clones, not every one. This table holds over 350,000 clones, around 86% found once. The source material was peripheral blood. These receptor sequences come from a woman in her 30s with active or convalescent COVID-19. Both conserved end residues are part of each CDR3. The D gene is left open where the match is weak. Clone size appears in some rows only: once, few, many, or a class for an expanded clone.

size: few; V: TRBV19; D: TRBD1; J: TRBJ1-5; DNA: TGTGCCAGTAGTCCCGGGACAGGGTCTTTGTTAAGGAATCAGCCCCAGCATTTT; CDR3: CASSPGTGSLLRNQPQHF
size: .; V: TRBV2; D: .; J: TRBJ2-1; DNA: TGTGCCAGCGAGGGGACAAATGAGCAGTTCTTC; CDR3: CASEGTNEQFF
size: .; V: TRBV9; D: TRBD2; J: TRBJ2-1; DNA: TGTGCCAGCAGCGTAGCTAGCGGGGGATACAATGAGCAGTTCTTC; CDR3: CASSVASGGYNEQFF
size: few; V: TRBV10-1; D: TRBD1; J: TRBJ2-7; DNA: TGCGCCAGCAGCGACAGGGTTGACCCCTACGAGCAGTACTTC; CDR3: CASSDRVDPYEQYF
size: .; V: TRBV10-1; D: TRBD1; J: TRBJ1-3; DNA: TGCGCCAGTAGCGGACAGGTCAACTCTGGAAACACCATATATTTT; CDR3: CASSGQVNSGNTIYF
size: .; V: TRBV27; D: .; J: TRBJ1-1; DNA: TGTGCCAGCAGTTTATTGGAGGGGAGCACTGAAGCTTTCTTT; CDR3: CASSLLEGSTEAFF
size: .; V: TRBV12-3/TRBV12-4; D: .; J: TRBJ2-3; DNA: TGTGCCAGCGGCCGTGGAGCCCCCTCTCCGCAGTATTTT; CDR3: CASGRGAPSPQYF
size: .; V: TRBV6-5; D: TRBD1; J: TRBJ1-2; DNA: TGTGCCAGCAGATCACAGGGGTGGTCTGGCTACACCTTC; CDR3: CASRSQGWSGYTF
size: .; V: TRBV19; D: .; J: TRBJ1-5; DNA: TGTGCCAGTAGTATCGGTCGCGGCCCCGGTCAGCCCCAGCATTTT; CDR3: CASSIGRGPGQPQHF
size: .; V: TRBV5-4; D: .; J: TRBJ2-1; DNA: TGTGCCAGCAGCTTGGCCCAGAATGAGCAGTTCTTC; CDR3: CASSLAQNEQFF
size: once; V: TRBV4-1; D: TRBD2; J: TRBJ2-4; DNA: TGCGCCAGCAGCCAGCAATGGCTAGCGGGGGGTCCGGACATTCAGTACTTC; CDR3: CASSQQWLAGGPDIQYF
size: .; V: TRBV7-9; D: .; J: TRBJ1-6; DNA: TGTGCCAGCAGCTTCCAGTTGGATTCACCCCTCCACTTT; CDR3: CASSFQLDSPLHF
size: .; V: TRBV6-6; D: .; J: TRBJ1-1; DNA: TGTGCCAGCAGTCCCTATCTTACATACCAGGTCACCAACACTGAAGCTTTCTTT; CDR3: CASSPYLTYQVTNTEAFF
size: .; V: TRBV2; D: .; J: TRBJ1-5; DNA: TGCTTTAATCAGCCCCAGCATTTT; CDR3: CFNQPQHF
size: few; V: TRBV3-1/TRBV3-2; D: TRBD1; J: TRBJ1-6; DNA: TGTGCCAGCAGCCAAGATAGGACAGGGGGGTATAATTCACCCCTCCACTTT; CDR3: CASSQDRTGGYNSPLHF
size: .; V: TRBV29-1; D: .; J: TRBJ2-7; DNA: TGCAGCGTTGAAGACAGGGGCGAGCAGTACTTC; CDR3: CSVEDRGEQYF
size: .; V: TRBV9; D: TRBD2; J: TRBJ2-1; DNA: TGTGCCAGCAGCGTAGCCTCCCCCTGGACTAGCGGGAATGAGCAGTTCTTC; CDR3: CASSVASPWTSGNEQFF
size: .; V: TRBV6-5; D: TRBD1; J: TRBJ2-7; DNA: TGTGCCAGCAGTTACAACCGGGACAGGGTCCACGAGCAGTACTTC; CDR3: CASSYNRDRVHEQYF
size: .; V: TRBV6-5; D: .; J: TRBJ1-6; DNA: TGTGCCAGCGAGGTATCTTATAATTCACCCCTCCACTTT; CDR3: CASEVSYNSPLHF
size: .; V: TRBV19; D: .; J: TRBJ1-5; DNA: TGTGCCAGTAGTGGCCTGGGACAAGTCAATCAGCCCCAGCATTTT; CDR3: CASSGLGQVNQPQHF
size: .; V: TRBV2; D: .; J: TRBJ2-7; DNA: TGTGCCAGCAGTGTCTCTGTCTCCTACGAGCAGTACTTC; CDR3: CASSVSVSYEQYF
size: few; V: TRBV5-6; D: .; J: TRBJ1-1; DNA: TGTGCCAGCAGCCGGGGATGGGCGAACACTGAAGCTTTCTTT; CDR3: CASSRGWANTEAFF
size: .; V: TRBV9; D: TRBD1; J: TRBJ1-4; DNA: TGTGCCAGCAGCGGACCTCCCACACTCAGGGGGGAAAAACTGTTTTTT; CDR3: CASSGPPTLRGEKLFF
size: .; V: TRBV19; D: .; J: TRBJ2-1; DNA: TGTGCCAGTAGTGAACGTTTGAGCTCCTACAATGAGCAGTTCTTC; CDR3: CASSERLSSYNEQFF
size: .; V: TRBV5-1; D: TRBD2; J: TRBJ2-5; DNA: TGCGCCAGCAGCTTGGCCTTATTTAGCGGGAGTCAGGAGACCCAGTACTTC; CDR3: CASSLALFSGSQETQYF
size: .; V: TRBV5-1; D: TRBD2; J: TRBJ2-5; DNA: TGCGCCAGCAGCTGGATGGGACTAGCGGGGGAGACCCAGTACTTC; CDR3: CASSWMGLAGETQYF
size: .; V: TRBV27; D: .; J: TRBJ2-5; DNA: TGTGCCAGCAGTCCCCGCGGTGCCCACACCCAAGAGACCCAGTACTTC; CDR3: CASSPRGAHTQETQYF
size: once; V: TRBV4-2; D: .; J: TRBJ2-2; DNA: TGTGCCAGCAGCCATCCGGGTGGCACCGGGGAGCTGTTTTTT; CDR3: CASSHPGGTGELFF
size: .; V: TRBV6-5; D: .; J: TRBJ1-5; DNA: TGTGCCAGCAGTTACAGGGAGCGTCAGCCCCAGCATTTT; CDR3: CASSYRERQPQHF
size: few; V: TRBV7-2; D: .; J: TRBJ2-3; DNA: TGTGCCAGCAGGCACGGGACAAGCACAGATACGCAGTATTTT; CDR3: CASRHGTSTDTQYF
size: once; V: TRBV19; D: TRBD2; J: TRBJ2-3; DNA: TGTGCCAGCCGCGATAGCGGGAGTAGTGTAGATACGCAGTATTTT; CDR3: CASRDSGSSVDTQYF
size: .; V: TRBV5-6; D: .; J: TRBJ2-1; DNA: TGTGCCAGCAGCTTGGTAAACGGGGGGCATTTCGGTGAGCAGTTCTTC; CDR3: CASSLVNGGHFGEQFF
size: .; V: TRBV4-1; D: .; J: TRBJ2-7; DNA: TGCGCCAGCAGCCAAGATTGGCAGGACTCCTACGAGCAGTACTTC; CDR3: CASSQDWQDSYEQYF
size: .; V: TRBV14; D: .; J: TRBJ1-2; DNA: TGTGCCAGCAGCCAAGATCTAGGTAGCCACTATGGCTACACCTTC; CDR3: CASSQDLGSHYGYTF
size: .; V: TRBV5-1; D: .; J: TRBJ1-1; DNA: TGCGCCAGCAGCTTGGGGCAGGGGATACCGCATACGGGCACTGAAGCTTTCTTT; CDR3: CASSLGQGIPHTGTEAFF
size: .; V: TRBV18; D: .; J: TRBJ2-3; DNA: TGTGCCAGCTCACCAAAGGAGGGTACGCAGTATTTT; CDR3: CASSPKEGTQYF
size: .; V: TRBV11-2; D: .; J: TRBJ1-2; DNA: TGTGCCAGCAGCTTGGGGGGATATGGCTACACCTTC; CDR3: CASSLGGYGYTF
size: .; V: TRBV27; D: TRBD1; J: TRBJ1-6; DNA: TGTGCCAGCAGCCAGACAGGGGGCCTCTATAATTCACCCCTCCACTTT; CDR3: CASSQTGGLYNSPLHF
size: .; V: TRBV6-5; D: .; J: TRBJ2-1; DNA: TGTGCCAGCAGACCTACAGAGAGCTCCTACAATGAGCAGTTCTTC; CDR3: CASRPTESSYNEQFF